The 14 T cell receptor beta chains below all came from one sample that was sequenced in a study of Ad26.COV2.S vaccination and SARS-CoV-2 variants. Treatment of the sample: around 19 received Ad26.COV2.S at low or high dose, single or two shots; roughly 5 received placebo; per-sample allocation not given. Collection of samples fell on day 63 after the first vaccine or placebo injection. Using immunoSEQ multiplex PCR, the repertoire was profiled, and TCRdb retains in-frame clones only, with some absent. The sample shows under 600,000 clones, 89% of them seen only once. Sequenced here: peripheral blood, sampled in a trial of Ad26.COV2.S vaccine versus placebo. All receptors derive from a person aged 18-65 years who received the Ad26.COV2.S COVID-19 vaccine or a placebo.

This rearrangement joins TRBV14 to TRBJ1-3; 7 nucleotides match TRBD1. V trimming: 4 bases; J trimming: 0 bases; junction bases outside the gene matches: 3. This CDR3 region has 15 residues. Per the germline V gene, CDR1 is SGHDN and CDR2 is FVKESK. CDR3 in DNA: TGTGCCAGCAGCCCGGGACAGAGCTCTGGAAACACCATATATTTT. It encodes CASSPGQSSGNTIYF.

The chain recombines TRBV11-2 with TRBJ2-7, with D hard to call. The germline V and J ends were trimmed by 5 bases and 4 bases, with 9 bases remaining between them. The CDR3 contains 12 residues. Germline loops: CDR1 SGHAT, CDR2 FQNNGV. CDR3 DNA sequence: TGTGCCAGCAGCCGGGCCACTTACGAGCAGTACTTC. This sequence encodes CASSRATYEQYF.

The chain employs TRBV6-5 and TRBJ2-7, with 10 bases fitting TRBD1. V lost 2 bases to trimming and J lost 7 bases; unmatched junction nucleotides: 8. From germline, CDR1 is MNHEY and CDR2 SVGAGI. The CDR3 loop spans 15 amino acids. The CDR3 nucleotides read TGTGCCAGCAGTTACCGGGACAGGGGCGAATGGGAGCAGTACTTC. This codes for CASSYRDRGEWEQYF.

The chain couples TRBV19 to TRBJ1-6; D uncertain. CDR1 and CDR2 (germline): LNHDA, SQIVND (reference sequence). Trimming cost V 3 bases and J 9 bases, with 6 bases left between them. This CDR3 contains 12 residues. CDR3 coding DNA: TGTGCCAGTAGTATTGGGGTTTCACCCCTCCACTTT. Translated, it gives CASSIGVSPLHF.

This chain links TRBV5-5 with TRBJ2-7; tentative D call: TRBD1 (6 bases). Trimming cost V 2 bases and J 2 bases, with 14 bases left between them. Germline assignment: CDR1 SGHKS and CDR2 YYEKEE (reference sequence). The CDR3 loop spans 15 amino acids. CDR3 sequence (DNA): TGTGCCAGCAGCTTCGAAGGGGGTATGGCCTACGAGCAGTACTTC. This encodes CASSFEGGMAYEQYF.

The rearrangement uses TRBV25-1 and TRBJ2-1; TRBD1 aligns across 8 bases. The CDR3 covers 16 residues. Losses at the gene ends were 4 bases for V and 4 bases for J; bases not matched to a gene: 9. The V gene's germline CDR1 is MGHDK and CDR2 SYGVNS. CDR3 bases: TGTGCCAGCAGTGGTCCTACCGGGACAGGATACAATGAGCAGTTCTTC. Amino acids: CASSGPTGTGYNEQFF.

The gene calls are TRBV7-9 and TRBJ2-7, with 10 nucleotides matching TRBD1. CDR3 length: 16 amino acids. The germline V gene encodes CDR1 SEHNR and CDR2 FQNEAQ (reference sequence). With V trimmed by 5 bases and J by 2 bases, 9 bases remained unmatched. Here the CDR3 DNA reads TGTGCCAGCAGCGGACGGTCCGGGACAGGGGCCTACGAGCAGTACTTC. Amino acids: CASSGRSGTGAYEQYF.

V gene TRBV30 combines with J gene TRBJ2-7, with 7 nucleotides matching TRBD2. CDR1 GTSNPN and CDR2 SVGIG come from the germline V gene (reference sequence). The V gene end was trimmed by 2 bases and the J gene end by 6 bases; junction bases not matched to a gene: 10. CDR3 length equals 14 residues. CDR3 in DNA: TGTGCCTGGAGTAAGGCTAGCGGAACCTCCGAGCAGTACTTC. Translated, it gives CAWSKASGTSEQYF.

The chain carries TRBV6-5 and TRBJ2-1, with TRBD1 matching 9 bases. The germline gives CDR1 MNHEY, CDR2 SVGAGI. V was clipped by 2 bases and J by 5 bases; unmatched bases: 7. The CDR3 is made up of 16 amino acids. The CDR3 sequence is CASSYTAGTGNNEQFF. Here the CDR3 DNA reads TGTGCCAGCAGTTACACAGCCGGGACAGGGAACAATGAGCAGTTCTTC.

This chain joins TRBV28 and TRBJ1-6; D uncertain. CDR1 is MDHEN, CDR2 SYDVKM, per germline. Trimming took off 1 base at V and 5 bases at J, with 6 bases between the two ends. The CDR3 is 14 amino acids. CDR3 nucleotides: TGTGCCAGCAGTTTATTACAGCATAATTCACCCCTCCACTTT. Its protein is CASSLLQHNSPLHF.

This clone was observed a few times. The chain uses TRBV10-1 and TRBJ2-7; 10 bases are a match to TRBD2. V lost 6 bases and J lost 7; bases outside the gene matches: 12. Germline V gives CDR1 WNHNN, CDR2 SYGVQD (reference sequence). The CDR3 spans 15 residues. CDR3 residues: CASSPGTSAPLEQYF. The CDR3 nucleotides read TGCGCCAGCAGCCCCGGGACTAGCGCCCCTCTTGAGCAGTACTTC.

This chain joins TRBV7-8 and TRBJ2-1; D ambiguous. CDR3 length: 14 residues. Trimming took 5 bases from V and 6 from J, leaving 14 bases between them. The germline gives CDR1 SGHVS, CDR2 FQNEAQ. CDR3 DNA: TGTGCCAGCAGCCCACATGGAAGGGTCAATGAGCAGTTCTTC. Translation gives CASSPHGRVNEQFF.

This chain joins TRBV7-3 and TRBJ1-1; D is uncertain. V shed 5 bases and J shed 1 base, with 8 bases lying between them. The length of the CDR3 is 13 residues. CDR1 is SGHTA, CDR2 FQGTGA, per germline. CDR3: CASSAHTNTEAFF. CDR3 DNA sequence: TGTGCCAGCAGCGCGCACACGAACACTGAAGCTTTCTTT. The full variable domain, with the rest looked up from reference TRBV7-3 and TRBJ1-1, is GAGVSQTPSNKVTEKGKYVELRCDPISGHTALYWYRQSLGQGPEFLIYFQGTGAADDSGLPNDRFFAVRPEGSVSTLKIQRTERGDSAVYLCASSAHTNTEAFFGQGTRLTVV.

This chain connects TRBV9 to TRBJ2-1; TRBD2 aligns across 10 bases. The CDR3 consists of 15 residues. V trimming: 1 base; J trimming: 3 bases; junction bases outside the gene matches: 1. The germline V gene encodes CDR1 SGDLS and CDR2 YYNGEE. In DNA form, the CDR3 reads TGTGCCAGCAGCGTACTAGCGGGGGACTACAATGAGCAGTTCTTC. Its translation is CASSVLAGDYNEQFF.